This T cell receptor (beta chain) was identified during a study of OX40 agonist ivuxolimab in advanced cancers. Study details: The patients got ivuxolimab, which is an agonistic anti-OX40 (CD134) antibody. Study-level results: Normalized T-cell clonal expansion was also low in a subset of nonresponders.

The CDR3 covers 14 residues. V was shortened by 5 bases and J by 1 base, with 10 bases between the two germline ends. Germline V gene sequence: CDR1 SGHVS, CDR2 FNYEAQ. Researchers took blood at baseline, on cycle 4 day 1, and on cycle 7 day 1. Details on this clone: What it recognizes is unknown.

TCRdb's copy holds only in-frame clones and misses some; the assay was immunoSEQ multiplex PCR. Counted here are about 64,000 clones, about 90% occurring once; the ten biggest clones make up approximately 5.2%. The V gene is TRBV7-6, the J gene TRBJ2-3, with D hard to call. This material consisted of CD4+ or CD8+ T cells sorted from blood, taken in a trial of the OX40 agonist ivuxolimab. The source of this sequence is an adult with an advanced solid tumor such as melanoma, head and neck, liver or kidney cancer. CDR3 in DNA: TGTGCCAGCAGCCTCGCGGACGGCACAGATACGCAGTATTTT. It is translated as CASSLADGTDTQYF.